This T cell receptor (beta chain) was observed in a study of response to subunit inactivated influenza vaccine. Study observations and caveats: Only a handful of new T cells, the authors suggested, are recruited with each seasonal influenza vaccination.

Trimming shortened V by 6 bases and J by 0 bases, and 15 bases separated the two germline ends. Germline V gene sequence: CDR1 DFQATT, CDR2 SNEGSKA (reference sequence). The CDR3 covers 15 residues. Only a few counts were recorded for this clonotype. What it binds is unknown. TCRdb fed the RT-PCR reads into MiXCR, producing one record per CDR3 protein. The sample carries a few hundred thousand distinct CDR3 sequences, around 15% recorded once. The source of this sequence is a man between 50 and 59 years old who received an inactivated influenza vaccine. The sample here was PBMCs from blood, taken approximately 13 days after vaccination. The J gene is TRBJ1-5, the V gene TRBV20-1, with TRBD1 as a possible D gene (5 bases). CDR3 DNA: TGCAGTGCGGCCCTGGGGGGATATAGCAATCAGCCCCAGCATTTT. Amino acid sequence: CSAALGGYSNQPQHF.